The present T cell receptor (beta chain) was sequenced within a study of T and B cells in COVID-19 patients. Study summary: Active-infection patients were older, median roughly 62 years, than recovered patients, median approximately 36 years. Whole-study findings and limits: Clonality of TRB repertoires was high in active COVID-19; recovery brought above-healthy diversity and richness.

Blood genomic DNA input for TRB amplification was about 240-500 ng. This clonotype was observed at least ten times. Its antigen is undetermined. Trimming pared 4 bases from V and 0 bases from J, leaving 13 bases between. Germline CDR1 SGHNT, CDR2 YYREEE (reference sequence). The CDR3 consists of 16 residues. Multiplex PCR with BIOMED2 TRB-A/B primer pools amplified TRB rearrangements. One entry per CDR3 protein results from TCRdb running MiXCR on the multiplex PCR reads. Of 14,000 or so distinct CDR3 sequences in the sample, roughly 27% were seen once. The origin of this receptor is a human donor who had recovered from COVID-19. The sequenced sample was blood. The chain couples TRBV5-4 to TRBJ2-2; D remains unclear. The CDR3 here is CASSPMSGANTGELFF. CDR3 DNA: TGTGCCAGCAGCCCCATGAGTGGGGCGAACACCGGGGAGCTGTTTTTT.